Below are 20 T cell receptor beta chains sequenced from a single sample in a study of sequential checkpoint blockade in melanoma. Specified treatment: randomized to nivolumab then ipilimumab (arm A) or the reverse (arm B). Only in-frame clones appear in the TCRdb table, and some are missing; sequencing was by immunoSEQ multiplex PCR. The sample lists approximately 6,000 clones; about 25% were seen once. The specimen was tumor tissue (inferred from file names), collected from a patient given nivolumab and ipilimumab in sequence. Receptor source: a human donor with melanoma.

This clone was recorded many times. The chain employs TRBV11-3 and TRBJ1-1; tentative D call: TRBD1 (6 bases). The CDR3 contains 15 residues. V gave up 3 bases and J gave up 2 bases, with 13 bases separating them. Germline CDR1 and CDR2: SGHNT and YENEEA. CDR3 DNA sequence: TGTGCCAGCAGCTTTGGTGGGGGGCCTAACACTGAAGCTTTCTTT. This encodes CASSFGGGPNTEAFF.

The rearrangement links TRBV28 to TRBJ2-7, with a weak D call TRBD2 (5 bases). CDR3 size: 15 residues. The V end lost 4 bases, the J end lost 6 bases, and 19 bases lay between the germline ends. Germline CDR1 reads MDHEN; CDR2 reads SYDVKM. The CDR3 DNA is TGTGCCAGCAGTTACCGAGGGATCGTCTCTGGCGAGCAGTACTTC. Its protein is CASSYRGIVSGEQYF.

As DNA, the CDR3 is TGTGCCAGTAGTATGGGAGGGGGCCCCTACGAGCAGTACTTC. The encoded protein is CASSMGGGPYEQYF. The rearrangement links TRBV19 to TRBJ2-7; the D call may be TRBD1 or TRBD2 (7 bases each). V gave up 3 bases and J gave up 2 bases, with 11 bases separating them. This CDR3 spans 14 amino acids. CDR1 is LNHDA and CDR2 is SQIVND in the germline V gene (reference sequence).

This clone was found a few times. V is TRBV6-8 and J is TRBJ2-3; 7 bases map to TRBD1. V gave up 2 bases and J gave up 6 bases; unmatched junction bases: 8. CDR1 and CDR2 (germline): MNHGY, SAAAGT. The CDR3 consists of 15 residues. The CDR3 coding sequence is TGTGCCAGCAGTTACGGGACGACAGGGATCGATACGCAGTATTTT. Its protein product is CASSYGTTGIDTQYF.

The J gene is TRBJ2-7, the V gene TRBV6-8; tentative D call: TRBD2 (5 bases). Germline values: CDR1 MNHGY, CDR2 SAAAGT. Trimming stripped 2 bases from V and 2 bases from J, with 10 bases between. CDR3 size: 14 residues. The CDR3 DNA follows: TGTGCCAGCAGTTACCTGGACGGGACCTACGAGCAGTACTTC. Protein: CASSYLDGTYEQYF.

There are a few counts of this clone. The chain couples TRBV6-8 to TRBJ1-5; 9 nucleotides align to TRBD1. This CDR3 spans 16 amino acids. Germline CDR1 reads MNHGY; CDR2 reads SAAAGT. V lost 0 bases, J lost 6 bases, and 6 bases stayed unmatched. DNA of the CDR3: TGTGCCAGCAGTTACTCGAAGGGACAGGGTTTTCAGCCCCAGCATTTT. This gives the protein CASSYSKGQGFQPQHF.

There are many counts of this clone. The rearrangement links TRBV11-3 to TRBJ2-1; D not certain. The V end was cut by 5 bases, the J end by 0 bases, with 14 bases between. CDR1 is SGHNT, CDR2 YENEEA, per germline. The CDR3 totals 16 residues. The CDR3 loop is CASSVVGRPSYNEQFF. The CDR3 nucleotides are TGTGCCAGCAGCGTAGTTGGGCGACCCTCCTACAATGAGCAGTTCTTC.

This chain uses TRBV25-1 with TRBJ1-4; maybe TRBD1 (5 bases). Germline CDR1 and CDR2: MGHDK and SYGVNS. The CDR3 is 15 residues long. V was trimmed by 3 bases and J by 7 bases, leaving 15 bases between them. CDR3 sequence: CASSDAGQGGEKLFF. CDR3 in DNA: TGTGCCAGCAGTGATGCCGGGCAGGGTGGTGAAAAACTGTTTTTT.

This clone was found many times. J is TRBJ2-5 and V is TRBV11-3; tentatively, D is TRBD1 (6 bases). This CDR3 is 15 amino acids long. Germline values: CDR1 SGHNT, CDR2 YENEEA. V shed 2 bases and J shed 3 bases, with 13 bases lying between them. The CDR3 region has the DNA TGTGCCAGCAGCTTAAGGGGGTTTCAGGAAGAGACCCAGTACTTC. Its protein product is CASSLRGFQEETQYF.

The CDR3 is CASNERTGELFF. The CDR3 nucleotides read TGTGCCAGCAACGAGCGGACCGGGGAGCTGTTTTTT. This chain uses TRBV6-8 with TRBJ2-2, with a weak D call TRBD2 (5 bases). Germline lookup yields CDR1 MNHGY and CDR2 SAAAGT. Trimming pared 7 bases from V and 5 bases from J, leaving 8 bases between. CDR3 length: 12 residues.

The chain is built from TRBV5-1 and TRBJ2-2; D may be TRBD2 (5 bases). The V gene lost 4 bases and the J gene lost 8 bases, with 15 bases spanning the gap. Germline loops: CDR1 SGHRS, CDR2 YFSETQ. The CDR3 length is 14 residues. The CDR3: CASSVGVQSGELFF. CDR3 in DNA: TGCGCCAGCAGCGTCGGGGTTCAATCGGGGGAGCTGTTTTTT.

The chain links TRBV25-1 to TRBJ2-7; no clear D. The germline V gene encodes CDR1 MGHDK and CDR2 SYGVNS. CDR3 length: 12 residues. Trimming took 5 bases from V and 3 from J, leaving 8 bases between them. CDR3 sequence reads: CASSNPIYEQYF. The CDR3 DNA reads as TGTGCCAGCAGTAATCCTATCTACGAGCAGTACTTC.

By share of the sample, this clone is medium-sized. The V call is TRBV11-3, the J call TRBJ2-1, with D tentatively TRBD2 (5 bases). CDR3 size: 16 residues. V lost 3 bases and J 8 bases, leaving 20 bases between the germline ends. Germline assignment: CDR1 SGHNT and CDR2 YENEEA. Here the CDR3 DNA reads TGTGCCAGCAGCTTGTTGGGAACCTCCGGGATGTATGAGCAGTTCTTC. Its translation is CASSLLGTSGMYEQFF. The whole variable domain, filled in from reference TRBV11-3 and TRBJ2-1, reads EAGVVQSPRYKIIEKKQPVAFWCNPISGHNTLYWYLQNLGQGPELLIRYENEEAVDDSQLPKDRFSAERLKGVDSTLKIQPAELGDSAVYLCASSLLGTSGMYEQFFGPGTRLTVL.

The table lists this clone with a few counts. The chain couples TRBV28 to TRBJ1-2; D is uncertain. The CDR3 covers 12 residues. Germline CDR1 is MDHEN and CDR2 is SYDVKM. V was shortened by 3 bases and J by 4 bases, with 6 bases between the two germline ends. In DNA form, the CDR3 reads TGTGCCAGCAGTTTCTCTGGCTATGGCTACACCTTC. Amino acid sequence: CASSFSGYGYTF.

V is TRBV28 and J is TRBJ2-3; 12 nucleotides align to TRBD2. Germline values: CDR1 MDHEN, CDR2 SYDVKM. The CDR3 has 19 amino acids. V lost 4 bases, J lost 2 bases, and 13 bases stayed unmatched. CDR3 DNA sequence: TGTGCCAGCAGTTCCCAAGCTAGCGGGAGGGTATTAACCACAGATACGCAGTATTTT. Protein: CASSSQASGRVLTTDTQYF.

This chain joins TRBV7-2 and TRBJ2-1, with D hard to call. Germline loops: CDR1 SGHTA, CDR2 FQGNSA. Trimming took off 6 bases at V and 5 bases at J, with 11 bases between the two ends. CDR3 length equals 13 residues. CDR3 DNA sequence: TGTGCCAGCAGTCCGGGTCCTAACAATGAGCAGTTCTTC. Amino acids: CASSPGPNNEQFF.

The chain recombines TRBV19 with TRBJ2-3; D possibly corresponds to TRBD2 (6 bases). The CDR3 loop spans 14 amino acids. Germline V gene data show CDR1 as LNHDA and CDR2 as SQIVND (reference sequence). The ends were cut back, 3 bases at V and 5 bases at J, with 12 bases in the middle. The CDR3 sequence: CASSIDGRGDTQYF. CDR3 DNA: TGTGCCAGTAGTATTGATGGGCGGGGAGATACGCAGTATTTT.

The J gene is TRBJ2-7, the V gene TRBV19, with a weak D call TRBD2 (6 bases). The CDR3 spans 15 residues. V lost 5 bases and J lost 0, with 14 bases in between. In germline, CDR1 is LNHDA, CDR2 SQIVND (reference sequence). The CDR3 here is CASSPRRAPSYEQYF. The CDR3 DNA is TGTGCCAGTAGTCCCCGGAGGGCGCCCTCCTACGAGCAGTACTTC. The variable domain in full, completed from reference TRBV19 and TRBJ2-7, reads DGGITQSPKYLFRKEGQNVTLSCEQNLNHDAMYWYRQDPGQGLRLIYYSQIVNDFQKGDIAEGYSVSREKKESFPLTVTSAQKNPTAFYLCASSPRRAPSYEQYFGPGTRLTVT.

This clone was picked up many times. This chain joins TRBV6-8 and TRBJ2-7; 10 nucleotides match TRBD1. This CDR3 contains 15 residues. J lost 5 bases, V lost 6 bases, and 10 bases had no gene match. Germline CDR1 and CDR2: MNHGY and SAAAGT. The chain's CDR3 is CASRKTGQGRDEQYF. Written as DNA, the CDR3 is TGTGCCAGCAGGAAAACGGGACAGGGGAGAGACGAGCAGTACTTC.

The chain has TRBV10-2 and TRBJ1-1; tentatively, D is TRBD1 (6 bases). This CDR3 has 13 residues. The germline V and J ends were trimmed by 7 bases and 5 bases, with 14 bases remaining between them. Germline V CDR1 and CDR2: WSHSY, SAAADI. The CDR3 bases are TGCGCCAGCACTACAGAAGGGGGGACTGAAGCTTTCTTT. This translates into CASTTEGGTEAFF.